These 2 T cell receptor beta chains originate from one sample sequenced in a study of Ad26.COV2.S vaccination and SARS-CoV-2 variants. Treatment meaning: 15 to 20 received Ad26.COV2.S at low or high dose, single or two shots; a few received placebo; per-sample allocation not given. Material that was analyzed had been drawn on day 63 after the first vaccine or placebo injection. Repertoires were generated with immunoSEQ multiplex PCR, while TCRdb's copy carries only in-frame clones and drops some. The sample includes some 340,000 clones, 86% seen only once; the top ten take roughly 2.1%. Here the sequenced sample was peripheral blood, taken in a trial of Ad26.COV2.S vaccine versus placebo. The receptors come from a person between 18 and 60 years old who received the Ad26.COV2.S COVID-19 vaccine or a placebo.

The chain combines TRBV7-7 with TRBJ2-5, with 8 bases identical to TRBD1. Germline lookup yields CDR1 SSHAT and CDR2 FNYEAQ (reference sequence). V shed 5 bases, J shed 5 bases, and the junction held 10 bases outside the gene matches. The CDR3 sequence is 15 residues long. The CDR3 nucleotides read TGTGCCAGCAGCCCCTCGGACAGGGTGGAGGAGACCCAGTACTTC. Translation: CASSPSDRVEETQYF.

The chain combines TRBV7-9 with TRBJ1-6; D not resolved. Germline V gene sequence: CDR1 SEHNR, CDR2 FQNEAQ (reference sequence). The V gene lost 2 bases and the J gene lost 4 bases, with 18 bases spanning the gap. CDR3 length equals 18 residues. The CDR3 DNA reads TGTGCCAGCAGCTTACCCAAAAACCGGACCGAGTATAATTCACCCCTCCACTTT. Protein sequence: CASSLPKNRTEYNSPLHF.